What follows are 28 T cell receptor beta chains derived from one specimen sequenced in a study of beta chain features in type 1 diabetes (dated by TCRdb to about 2018). Overall results and qualifications from the work: Type 1 diabetes patients showed a moderate but significant shortening of TCRB CDR3 length in all four CD4+ subsets.

Library method: the immunoSEQ multiplex PCR assay. The entire amount of isolated RNA was reverse transcribed using the High Capacity cDNA Reverse Transcription Kit, so the sequenced TCRB transcripts were expressed ones. The immuneACCESS repertoire file appears here via TCRdb, limited to in-frame rearrangements. These files lack a portion of the clones; in checked studies, under half of the deficit traces to unresolved V genes, and the cause of the others is not known. The sample data list more than 100,000 clones, and 16% of these were observed just once. The top ten clonotypes cover 2.3% of the sample. These receptors' antigens are unknown. Material: central memory CD4+ T cells from blood. The receptors come from a man aged 30 to 45 with type 1 diabetes.

J is TRBJ2-1 and V is TRBV9; 11 bases are shared with TRBD1. Germline V gene data show CDR1 as SGDLS and CDR2 as YYNGEE. The CDR3 is made up of 16 amino acids. J lost 7 bases, V lost 1 base, and 7 bases had no gene match. The CDR3 spells CASSVQAGTGGNEQFF. Written as DNA, the CDR3 is TGTGCCAGCAGCGTACAGGCGGGGACAGGGGGAAATGAGCAGTTCTTC.

V gene TRBV29-1 combines with J gene TRBJ1-5; the match to TRBD1 covers 9 bases. Germline loops: CDR1 SQVTM, CDR2 ANQGSEA. V lost 4 bases to trimming and J lost 1 base; unmatched junction nucleotides: 2. This CDR3 is built from 14 residues. The CDR3 DNA is TGCAGCGTTGGGGACAGGGCAAGCAATCAGCCCCAGCATTTT. Translation: CSVGDRASNQPQHF. Using reference TRBV29-1 and TRBJ1-5 for the parts outside the CDR3, the full variable domain is SAVISQKPSRDICQRGTSLTIQCQVDSQVTMMFWYRQQPGQSLTLIATANQGSEATYESGFVIDKFPISRPNLTFSTLTVSNMSPEDSSIYLCSVGDRASNQPQHFGDGTRLSIL.

The rearrangement uses TRBV29-1 and TRBJ1-2, with 9 bases lining up with TRBD1. The V gene end was trimmed by 4 bases and the J gene end by 0 bases; junction bases not matched to a gene: 3. The CDR3 has 14 residues. The germline V gene has CDR1 SQVTM and CDR2 ANQGSEA. CDR3 region: CSVARDRANYGYTF. The CDR3 DNA sequence: TGCAGCGTTGCGCGGGACAGGGCTAACTATGGCTACACCTTC. The whole variable domain, remainder taken from reference TRBV29-1 and TRBJ1-2, is SAVISQKPSRDICQRGTSLTIQCQVDSQVTMMFWYRQQPGQSLTLIATANQGSEATYESGFVIDKFPISRPNLTFSTLTVSNMSPEDSSIYLCSVARDRANYGYTFGSGTRLTVV.

This clone was seen more than once but under ten times. V usage is TRBV28 and J usage is TRBJ2-7; unclear D gene. The V and J ends lost 3 bases and 4 bases respectively, with 7 bases between them. CDR1 is MDHEN, CDR2 SYDVKM, per germline. The CDR3 runs to 12 residues. CDR3 coding DNA: TGTGCCAGCAGTTTCTCCCAGTACGAGCAGTACTTC. It is translated as CASSFSQYEQYF. The full variable domain, completed using reference TRBV28 and TRBJ2-7, is DVKVTQSSRYLVKRTGEKVFLECVQDMDHENMFWYRQDPGLGLRLIYFSYDVKMKEKGDIPEGYSVSREKKERFSLILESASTNQTSMYLCASSFSQYEQYFGPGTRLTVT.

This clone has a handful of counts. V usage is TRBV12-5 and J usage is TRBJ2-3; D could derive from TRBD1 or TRBD2 (5 bases each). The germline V gene has CDR1 LGHNT and CDR2 FRNRAP. V dropped 5 bases and J dropped 6 bases, with 18 bases sitting between them. The CDR3 runs to 15 residues. The CDR3 region is CASGPLGVLADTQYF. In DNA, the CDR3 is TGTGCTAGTGGTCCACTGGGGGTTTTGGCCGATACGCAGTATTTT.

The rearrangement links TRBV7-2 to TRBJ1-5, with D possibly TRBD1 on 5 matching bases. Germline V gene data show CDR1 as SGHTA and CDR2 as FQGNSA. V was pared by 8 bases and J by 7 bases, with 15 bases between. The CDR3 contains 13 residues. This CDR3 is CASCGGSKQPQHF. The CDR3, as DNA: TGTGCCAGCTGCGGGGGGTCAAAGCAGCCCCAGCATTTT.

In its sample, this clone was seen many times. The rearrangement uses TRBV2 and TRBJ2-5; unclear D gene. In germline, CDR1 is SNHLY, CDR2 FYNNEI. The ends were cut back, 8 bases at V and 3 bases at J, with 13 bases in the middle. This CDR3 is 13 amino acids long. Here the CDR3 reads CASVRHEEETQYF. CDR3 sequence (DNA): TGTGCCAGCGTCCGGCATGAGGAAGAGACCCAGTACTTC. Supplemented by reference TRBV2 and TRBJ2-5, the full variable domain reads EPEVTQTPSHQVTQMGQEVILRCVPISNHLYFYWYRQILGQKVEFLVSFYNNEISEKSEIFDDQFSVERPDGSNFTLKIRSTKLEDSAMYFCASVRHEEETQYFGPGTRLLVL.

This clone was picked up many times. The gene calls are TRBV2 and TRBJ2-2, with D maybe TRBD2 (6 bases). The length of the CDR3 is 15 residues. CDR1 is SNHLY, CDR2 FYNNEI, per germline. V was shortened by 5 bases and J by 1 base, with 11 bases between the two germline ends. CDR3 in amino acids: CASSPRRGNTGELFF. The CDR3 region has the DNA TGTGCCAGCAGTCCCCGGCGGGGGAACACCGGGGAGCTGTTTTTT.

The chain links TRBV11-3 to TRBJ1-2; TRBD1 is a possible D gene (5 bases). The ends were cut back, 4 bases at V and 7 bases at J, with 10 bases in the middle. The CDR3 is 12 residues long. Germline loops: CDR1 SGHNT, CDR2 YENEEA. The CDR3 nucleotides read TGTGCCAGCAGCTCGCCGGGGGGTGGCTACACCTTC. Protein sequence: CASSSPGGGYTF. The full variable domain, rest sourced from reference TRBV11-3 and TRBJ1-2, is EAGVVQSPRYKIIEKKQPVAFWCNPISGHNTLYWYLQNLGQGPELLIRYENEEAVDDSQLPKDRFSAERLKGVDSTLKIQPAELGDSAVYLCASSSPGGGYTFGSGTRLTVV.

About this clone: A read error may be the cause here, since a much bigger clone is one base away. V is TRBV18 and J is TRBJ1-2; D is ambiguous. This CDR3 has 14 amino acids. V shed 7 bases and J shed 4 bases, with 16 bases lying between them. Germline-derived CDR1 and CDR2 are KGHSH and LQKENI. The CDR3 sequence: CASFTGLGFYGYTF. The CDR3 DNA reads TGTGCCAGCTTCACCGGACTAGGGTTCTATGGCTACACCTTC.

The chain uses TRBV7-6 and TRBJ2-6; TRBD1 matches at 8 bases. Germline V gene sequence: CDR1 SGHVS, CDR2 FNYEAQ. J lost 0 bases, V lost 3 bases, and 4 bases had no gene match. The CDR3 extends over 17 amino acids. The CDR3 region is CASSLDRASSGANVLTF. CDR3 nucleotides: TGTGCCAGCAGCTTGGACAGGGCATCCTCTGGGGCCAACGTCCTGACTTTC.

This chain links TRBV7-9 with TRBJ2-1; 7 nucleotides match TRBD2. CDR3 length: 13 residues. The junction had 7 bases not matched to a gene; V was cut back by 5 bases and J by 9 bases. CDR1 is SEHNR, CDR2 FQNEAQ, per germline (reference sequence). CDR3 DNA: TGTGCCAGCAGCCCGGACTGGGGGGGTGAGCAGTTCTTC. Translation: CASSPDWGGEQFF.

V gene TRBV7-9 combines with J gene TRBJ1-3; D gene uncertain. There are 13 residues in the CDR3. Trimming stripped 3 bases from V and 4 bases from J, with 7 bases between. Germline V gives CDR1 SEHNR, CDR2 FQNEAQ (reference sequence). CDR3 coding DNA: TGTGCCAGCAGCTTCGCTGGGGGAAACACCATATATTTT. It codes for CASSFAGGNTIYF.

This chain links TRBV10-3 with TRBJ2-7; D uncertain. V lost 0 bases and J lost 4, with 7 bases in between. The CDR3 has 13 amino acids. The germline V gene encodes CDR1 ENHRY and CDR2 SYGVKD. CDR3 sequence (DNA): TGTGCCATCAGTGAGTCTGTCGGGTACGAGCAGTACTTC. Translated: CAISESVGYEQYF.

This chain uses TRBV7-2 with TRBJ2-5, with 12 bases lining up with TRBD2. Germline CDR1 is SGHTA and CDR2 is FQGNSA. This CDR3 spans 16 amino acids. Unmatched junction bases numbered 1, after V lost 0 bases and J lost 2 bases. CDR3 in DNA: TGTGCCAGCAGCTTAGCGACTAGCGGGGGACAAGAGACCCAGTACTTC. This sequence encodes CASSLATSGGQETQYF.

This clone has more than one count but fewer than ten. V and J are TRBV28 and TRBJ2-6; D is uncertain. V was cut by 3 bases and J by 0 bases, with 3 bases left in between. The germline gives CDR1 MDHEN, CDR2 SYDVKM. The CDR3 has 14 amino acids. The CDR3 here is CASSLASGANVLTF. The CDR3 DNA is TGTGCCAGCAGTTTGGCCTCTGGGGCCAACGTCCTGACTTTC.

This clone came up a few times. CDR3 region: CASSFSLGTGLYEQYF. The CDR3 DNA sequence: TGTGCCAGTAGCTTCTCTCTCGGGACAGGGCTCTACGAGCAGTACTTC. This chain joins TRBV19 and TRBJ2-7, with TRBD1 identical over 9 bases. This CDR3 spans 16 amino acids. The germline V gene has CDR1 LNHDA and CDR2 SQIVND (reference sequence). V lost 6 bases and J lost 3; bases outside the gene matches: 12.

This clone has just a few counts. The J gene is TRBJ2-5, the V gene TRBV5-6, with D perhaps being TRBD1 or TRBD2 (5 bases each). Germline V lookup: CDR1 SGHDT, CDR2 YYEEEE. This CDR3 is 15 amino acids long. With 1 base removed from V and 4 bases from J, the gap between germline ends came to 14 bases. The CDR3 loop is CASSLRTAGGETQYF. CDR3 coding DNA: TGTGCCAGCAGCTTGAGGACTGCTGGGGGAGAGACCCAGTACTTC.

This clone was seen only a few times. CDR3 in DNA: TGTGCCAGCAGTTTATGGGGAGGGAGCCTGGGGAATGAGCAGTTCTTC. It encodes CASSLWGGSLGNEQFF. The chain carries TRBV27 and TRBJ2-1; TRBD2 agrees at 7 bases. Germline CDR1 and CDR2: MNHEY and SMNVEV (reference sequence). The ends lost 1 base at V and 7 bases at J; junction bases unmatched: 10. The CDR3 has 16 residues.

The chain carries TRBV27 and TRBJ2-3; possible D gene TRBD2, 7 bases. Deletions cut 0 bases from V and 3 bases from J, with 16 bases between. The germline V gene encodes CDR1 MNHEY and CDR2 SMNVEV (reference sequence). The CDR3 extends over 17 amino acids. The CDR3 bases are TGTGCCAGCAGTTTATCTGGGGGGGGCGAATGGACAGATACGCAGTATTTT. Protein product: CASSLSGGGEWTDTQYF.

The sample holds many counts of this clone. Here the CDR3 reads CASSFGENTEAFF. CDR3 nucleotides: TGTGCCAGCAGCTTCGGCGAGAACACTGAAGCTTTCTTT. This chain uses TRBV7-8 with TRBJ1-1; unclear D gene. The germline V and J ends were trimmed by 3 bases and 1 base, with 6 bases remaining between them. CDR3 size: 13 residues. In germline, CDR1 is SGHVS, CDR2 FQNEAQ.

This clone was detected only a few times. The rearrangement links TRBV7-2 to TRBJ2-7; possibly TRBD2 for D (6 bases). This CDR3 contains 15 residues. V shed 5 bases and J shed 2 bases, with 16 bases lying between them. Germline V lookup: CDR1 SGHTA, CDR2 FQGNSA. CDR3 bases: TGTGCCAGCAGCCCAAACTCCGGGACTGCCTACGAGCAGTACTTC. This translates into CASSPNSGTAYEQYF.

This clone showed up just a few times. This chain links TRBV27 with TRBJ1-4, with D uncertain. V lost 8 bases and J 0 bases, leaving 13 bases between the germline ends. CDR1 is MNHEY and CDR2 is SMNVEV in the germline V gene (reference sequence). This CDR3 has 15 residues. Written as DNA, the CDR3 is TGTGCCAGCGGGATGGACCGCTCAACTAATGAAAAACTGTTTTTT. It is translated as CASGMDRSTNEKLFF. Drawing the rest from reference TRBV27 and TRBJ1-4, the complete variable domain is EAQVTQNPRYLITVTGKKLTVTCSQNMNHEYMSWYRQDPGLGLRQIYYSMNVEVTDKGDVPEGYKVSRKEKRNFPLILESPSPNQTSLYFCASGMDRSTNEKLFFGSGTQLSVL.

The chain carries TRBV25-1 and TRBJ1-2; 8 bases fit TRBD1. Germline V gene lookup returns CDR1 MGHDK and CDR2 SYGVNS. The length of the CDR3 is 14 residues. The junction had 6 bases not matched to a gene; V was cut back by 2 bases and J by 7 bases. CDR3 DNA: TGTGCCAGCAGTGAAGAATTGGGACAGGTTGGCTACACCTTC. This translates into CASSEELGQVGYTF.

This clone is deemed medium-sized. The CDR3, as DNA: TGTGCCAGCAGTGATCCACAGGGATACAATGAGCAGTTCTTC. Protein: CASSDPQGYNEQFF. V is TRBV2 and J is TRBJ2-1; TRBD1 is a possible D gene (6 bases). The CDR3 runs 14 residues. The germline V and J ends were trimmed by 3 bases and 4 bases, with 10 bases remaining between them. Germline V gene lookup returns CDR1 SNHLY and CDR2 FYNNEI.

The rearrangement links TRBV9 to TRBJ2-1; perhaps TRBD2 as D (5 bases). In germline, CDR1 is SGDLS, CDR2 YYNGEE. The ends were cut back, 0 bases at V and 0 bases at J, with 10 bases in the middle. This CDR3 region has 16 residues. The chain's CDR3 is CASSVDDYSSYNEQFF. The DNA for the CDR3 is TGTGCCAGCAGCGTAGATGACTATAGCTCCTACAATGAGCAGTTCTTC.

The V gene is TRBV30, the J gene TRBJ1-4; possible D gene TRBD1, 5 bases. Trimming removed 2 bases from V and 8 bases from J, with 12 bases in between. CDR1 is GTSNPN and CDR2 is SVGIG in the germline V gene (reference sequence). The CDR3 is made up of 13 amino acids. CDR3 sequence: CAWSREGNEKLFF. CDR3 in DNA: TGTGCCTGGAGTAGGGAGGGGAACGAAAAACTGTTTTTT.

The chain couples TRBV7-9 to TRBJ2-7; no clear D. Germline lookup yields CDR1 SEHNR and CDR2 FQNEAQ (reference sequence). Deletions cut 3 bases from V and 1 base from J, with 10 bases between. The CDR3 is made up of 14 amino acids. In DNA form, the CDR3 reads TGTGCCAGCAGCTTCTCGGTCCTTTCCTACGAGCAGTACTTC. It is translated as CASSFSVLSYEQYF.